This passage covers 14 T cell receptor beta chains from one sample sequenced in a study of T cells expressing NK-cell markers. TCRdb reprocessed the 5' RACE reads and reports one entry per CDR3 protein, with no DNA. The sample yields roughly 180,000 distinct CDR3 sequences, of which the top ten take up approximately 17%. The sample consisted of blood T cells: a sorted CD56 or NKG2C T cell subset, CD4+ or CD8+ T cells, or bulk PBMC T cells (not recorded which). These receptor sequences come from a woman aged 18-70 years in good health.

This sequence joins TRBV20-1 and TRBJ1-5. Per germline, CDR1 DFQATT and CDR2 SNEGSKA (reference sequence). There are 14 residues in the CDR3. The CDR3 is CSAHDTYSNQPQHF.

The chain recombines TRBV6-6 with TRBJ2-1; checking the TCRdb D call of TRBD1 is not possible without DNA. The CDR3 loop spans 12 amino acids. From germline, CDR1 is MNHNY and CDR2 SVGAGI (reference sequence). CDR3 loop: CASSSRGSEQFF.

The genes are TRBV20-1 and TRBJ1-2. This CDR3 is built from 12 residues. Looked up from germline, CDR1 is DFQATT and CDR2 is SNEGSKA (reference sequence). This CDR3 is CSARKGLDGYTF.

This rearrangement joins TRBV5-1 to TRBJ1-2. The CDR3 consists of 14 residues. Germline V lookup: CDR1 SGHRS, CDR2 YFSETQ. The CDR3 region is CASSLGQTLNGYTF.

The genes are TRBV7-3 and TRBJ2-1; absent DNA, TCRdb's TRBD1 call cannot be checked. The CDR3 spans 20 residues. CDR1 is SGHTA, CDR2 FQGTGA, per germline. CDR3: CASSFWNRDRGRGSYNEQFF.

The V and J genes are TRBV6-1 and TRBJ1-6; absent DNA, TCRdb's TRBD1 call cannot be checked. The CDR3 covers 14 residues. Per germline, CDR1 MNHNS and CDR2 SASEGT. CDR3 loop: CASKPGQNNSPLHF.

The chain combines TRBV29-1 with TRBJ2-5; TCRdb reports TRBD1, a call that lacks DNA to check it against. Germline V lookup: CDR1 SQVTM, CDR2 ANQGSEA. The length of the CDR3 is 12 residues. CDR3 region: CSAFGQGETQYF.

V is TRBV20-1 and J is TRBJ1-6. The CDR3 length is 17 residues. CDR1 is DFQATT and CDR2 is SNEGSKA in the germline V gene (reference sequence). The CDR3 here is CSARAQRGGSYNSPLHF.

The V and J genes are TRBV18 and TRBJ2-1; TCRdb reports TRBD2, a call that lacks DNA to check it against. Germline assignment: CDR1 KGHSH and CDR2 LQKENI. The CDR3 spans 15 residues. This chain's CDR3 is CASSPQRESFNEQFF.

The chain has TRBV10-3 and TRBJ1-1; TCRdb gives TRBD1 as the D gene, but with no DNA this cannot be confirmed. The CDR3 runs 13 residues. CDR1 and CDR2 from the germline V gene are ENHRY and SYGVKD. The CDR3 here is CAMKGGQDTEAFF.

V gene TRBV7-2 combines with J gene TRBJ2-5; the TCRdb call, TRBD2, lacks DNA for checking. The germline CDR1 and CDR2 sequences are SGHTA and FQGNSA. This CDR3 region has 15 residues. CDR3 sequence: CASSERLAVKEGQYF.

The genes are TRBV5-5 and TRBJ2-3; without DNA, the TCRdb call of TRBD2 cannot be checked. The CDR3 is made up of 15 amino acids. Germline values: CDR1 SGHKS, CDR2 YYEKEE (reference sequence). This chain's CDR3 is CASTSGGLGADTQYF.

This chain joins TRBV5-1 and TRBJ1-2. CDR3 size: 14 residues. The germline CDR1 and CDR2 sequences are SGHRS and YFSETQ. This CDR3 reads CASSLGTVNYGYTF.

The chain carries TRBV24-1 and TRBJ1-2; no DNA is available, so the TRBD1 call from TCRdb remains unchecked. Per germline, CDR1 KGHDR and CDR2 SFDVKD. This CDR3 has 13 residues. CDR3 in amino acids: CATSDPGGDGYTF.